This T cell receptor beta chain stems from a study of breast tumors, draining lymph nodes, adjacent tissues. TCRdb independently ran MiXCR on the multiplex PCR reads; one entry per CDR3 protein. The sample shows a few hundred thousand distinct CDR3 sequences, less than 45% of them seen only once. Axillary draining lymph nodes of breast cancer patients supplied the node samples. Concerning this clonotype: The antigen is unknown.

The CDR3 is made up of 13 amino acids. The ends were cut back, 1 base at V and 7 bases at J, with 10 bases in the middle. Germline V gene lookup returns CDR1 SGHVS and CDR2 FNYEAQ. Study-level results: Tumor and nontumor repertoires were significantly more similar in luminal-like than in basal-like breast cancer. Tumors had less TCR diversity than lymph nodes, more than nontumor tissue.

Specimen: axillary lymph node tissue. The TCR was taken from a female donor with breast cancer. Some clones in this sample may be carry-over from other donors' samples. The genes are TRBV7-6 and TRBJ1-1, with D uncertain. The CDR3 sequence is CASSLDLEFEAFF. The CDR3, as DNA: TGTGCCAGCAGCTTAGATCTGGAGTTTGAAGCTTTCTTT.